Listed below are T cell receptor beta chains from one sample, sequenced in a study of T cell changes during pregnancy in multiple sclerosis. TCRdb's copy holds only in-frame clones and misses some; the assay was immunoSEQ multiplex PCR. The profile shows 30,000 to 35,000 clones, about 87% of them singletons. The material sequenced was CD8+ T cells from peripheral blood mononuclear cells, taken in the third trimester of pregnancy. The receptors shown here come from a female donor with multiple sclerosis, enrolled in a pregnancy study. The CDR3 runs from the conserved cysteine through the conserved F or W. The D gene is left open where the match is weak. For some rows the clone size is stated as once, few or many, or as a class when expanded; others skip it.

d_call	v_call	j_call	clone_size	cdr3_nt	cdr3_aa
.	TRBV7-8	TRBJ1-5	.	TGTGCCAGCAGCTTAGAGGGGCAGGTTAGCAATCAGCCCCAGCATTTT	CASSLEGQVSNQPQHF
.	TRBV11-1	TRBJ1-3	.	TGTGCCAGCAGCTTGGCAACGCACTCTGGAAACACCATATATTTT	CASSLATHSGNTIYF
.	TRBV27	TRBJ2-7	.	TGTGCCAGCAGTTTAGCCCCGGGGGAGTACGAGCAGTACTTC	CASSLAPGEYEQYF
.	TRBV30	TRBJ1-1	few	TGTGCCTGGAGTGTACGAGCAGGGTCGAACACTGAAGCTTTCTTT	CAWSVRAGSNTEAFF
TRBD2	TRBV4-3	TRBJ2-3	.	TGCGCCAGCAGCCCCGGGACTAGCAGCACAGATACGCAGTATTTT	CASSPGTSSTDTQYF
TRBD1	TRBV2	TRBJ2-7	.	TGTGCCAGCAGTGCCCTGCCGGACAGGGACTCCTACGAGCAGTACTTC	CASSALPDRDSYEQYF
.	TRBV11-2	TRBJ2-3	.	TGTGCCAGCAGCTTAGATATGAAGGGGGAACTGACTAGCACAGATACGCAGTATTTT	CASSLDMKGELTSTDTQYF
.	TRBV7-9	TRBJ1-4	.	TGTGCCAGCAGCCCAGCTAATGAAAAACTGTTTTTT	CASSPANEKLFF
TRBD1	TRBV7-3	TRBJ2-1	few	TGTGCCAGCAGCTTGGCCCCAGGGGGCCTCTACAATGAGCAGTTCTTC	CASSLAPGGLYNEQFF
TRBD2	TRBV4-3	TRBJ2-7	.	TGCGCCAGCAGCGCAAGAGCGGGCGGGAGGGGGCAAGAGCAGTACTTC	CASSARAGGRGQEQYF
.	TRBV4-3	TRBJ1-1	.	TGCGCCAGCAGCCAAGATAAGGGGCTCACTGAAGCTTTCTTT	CASSQDKGLTEAFF
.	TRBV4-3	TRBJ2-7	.	TGCGCCAGCAGCCAAGCCTGGGGCAACGAGCAGTACTTC	CASSQAWGNEQYF
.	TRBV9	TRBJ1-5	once	TGTGCCAGCAGCGTAGGAGGTAGCAATCAGCCCCAGCATTTT	CASSVGGSNQPQHF
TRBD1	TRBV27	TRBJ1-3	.	TGTGCCAGCAGTTCGACAGGGTACGGAAACACCATATATTTT	CASSSTGYGNTIYF
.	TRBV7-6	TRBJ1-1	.	TGTGCCAGCAGCTTAGGGACGGGAAACACTGAAGCTTTCTTT	CASSLGTGNTEAFF
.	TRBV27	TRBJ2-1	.	TGTGCCAGCAGTCCGGCCGGCGGACAATGGGATGAGCAGTTCTTC	CASSPAGGQWDEQFF
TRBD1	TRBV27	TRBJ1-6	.	TGTGCCAGCGCAGATGGGACAGCCCATAATTCACCCCTCCACTTT	CASADGTAHNSPLHF
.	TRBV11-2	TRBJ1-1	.	TGTGCCAGCAGCGCCCTTGGGGGGACCACTGAAGCTTTCTTT	CASSALGGTTEAFF
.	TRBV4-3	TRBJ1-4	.	TGCGCCAGCAGCCAAGATTCCGGGGTCAGGAATGAAAAACTGTTTTTT	CASSQDSGVRNEKLFF
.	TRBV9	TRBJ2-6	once	TGTGCCAGCACATTAGAGGCTGGGGCCAACGTCCTGACTTTC	CASTLEAGANVLTF
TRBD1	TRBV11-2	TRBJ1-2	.	TGTGCCAGCAGCTTAGGACAGGGGATTCATGGCTACACCTTC	CASSLGQGIHGYTF
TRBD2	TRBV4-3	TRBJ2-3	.	TGCGCCAGCAGCCAAGCGGGGGGGCCCACAGATACGCAGTATTTT	CASSQAGGPTDTQYF
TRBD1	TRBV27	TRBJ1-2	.	TGTGCCAGCAGCCAAGACAGGGGGCGTAGTGGCTACACCTTC	CASSQDRGRSGYTF
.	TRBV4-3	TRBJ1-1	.	TGCGCCAGCAGCCAAGGGGGGGACGGACCGAACACTGAAGCTTTCTTT	CASSQGGDGPNTEAFF
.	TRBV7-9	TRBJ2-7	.	TGTGCCAGCGACCAAGGACTGGCCTACGAGCAGTACTTC	CASDQGLAYEQYF
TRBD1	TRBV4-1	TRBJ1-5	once	TGCGCCAGCAGCCAAGGGGACAGGGGCCCGCAGCATTTT	CASSQGDRGPQHF
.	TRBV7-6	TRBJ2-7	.	TGTGCCAGCAGCTCCTTGGACACCCCAAACGAGCAGTACTTC	CASSSLDTPNEQYF
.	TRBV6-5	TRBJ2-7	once	TGTGCCAGCAGTTACTCGGGGGGGGCGTCGGCCTACGAGCAGTACTTC	CASSYSGGASAYEQYF
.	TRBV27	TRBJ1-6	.	TGTGCCAGCAGTTTATCGTCTGGAGATTATAATTCACCCCTCCACTTT	CASSLSSGDYNSPLHF
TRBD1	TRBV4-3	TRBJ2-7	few	TGCGCCAGCAGCCTTGACAGGGGCGAGCAGTACTTC	CASSLDRGEQYF
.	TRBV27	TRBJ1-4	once	TGTGCCAGCAGCAGGTCCCATAATGAAAAACTGTTTTTT	CASSRSHNEKLFF
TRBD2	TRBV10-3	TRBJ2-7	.	TGTGCCATCAGACGACCGACTAGCGGGGGCTACGAGCAGTACTTC	CAIRRPTSGGYEQYF
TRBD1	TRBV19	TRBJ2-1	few	TGTGCCAGTACTCCGGGACAGGGGGCCGGAGGCTACAATGAGCAGTTCTTC	CASTPGQGAGGYNEQFF
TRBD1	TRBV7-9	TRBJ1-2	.	TGTGCCAGCAGCTTGTTGGACAGGTCTAACTATGGCTACACCTTC	CASSLLDRSNYGYTF
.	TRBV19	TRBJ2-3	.	TGTGCCAGTAGTACGGTAGCGGCTAGCACAGATACGCAGTATTTT	CASSTVAASTDTQYF
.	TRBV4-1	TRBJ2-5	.	TGCGCCAGCAGCCAGGTCGTAGGAGGGCAAGAGACCCAGTACTTC	CASSQVVGGQETQYF
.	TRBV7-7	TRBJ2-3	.	TGTGCTAGCAGCCCTTATTCTGGGGGGGCCACAGATACGCAGTATTTT	CASSPYSGGATDTQYF
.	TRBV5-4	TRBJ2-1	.	TGTGCCAGCAGCTTTGAGGGGGTTGAGCAGTTCTTC	CASSFEGVEQFF